The 24 T cell receptor beta chains given below trace back to one sample, sequenced in a study of blood T cells in healthy people across ages. The authors ran a second PCR of about 7 to 11 cycles using a sample-barcoded 5' primer and a J-beta primer mix. TCRdb called the 5' RACE reads again in MiXCR, with one record for every CDR3 protein. The sample consists of 1.5 million to 2 million distinct CDR3 sequences, 30% to 35% of them appearing once. Sample: blood. These receptors were taken from a woman in her thirties in good health.

The CDR3 DNA reads TGTGCCAGCAGCCCACAAACCAATCAGCCCCAGCATTTT. Translating gives CASSPQTNQPQHF. This rearrangement joins TRBV6-6 to TRBJ1-5; D unclear. The germline V gene has CDR1 MNHNY and CDR2 SVGAGI (reference sequence). V was cut by 6 bases and J by 3 bases, with 9 bases left in between. The length of the CDR3 is 13 residues.

This chain links TRBV5-1 with TRBJ1-2, with 7 positions matching TRBD1. This CDR3 has 16 amino acids. Germline assignment: CDR1 SGHRS and CDR2 YFSETQ. V lost 4 bases, J lost 8 bases, and 17 bases stayed unmatched. The CDR3 bases are TGCGCCAGCAGCGTTGGAGGGACAGCCAATCTTGGGGGCTACACCTTC. Its translation is CASSVGGTANLGGYTF.

This clonotype was counted a single time. Just one base apart from a much larger clone, this may be a read error. V and J are TRBV12-3 or TRBV12-4 and TRBJ2-1; D call uncertain. The length of the CDR3 is 13 residues. V was pared by 0 bases and J by 11 bases, with 11 bases between. The CDR3 is CASSLARRNKQFF. DNA of the CDR3: TGTGCCAGCAGTTTAGCGCGGCGGAATAAGCAGTTCTTC.

This clonotype has just a few counts. The rearrangement uses TRBV27 and TRBJ2-5; D is possibly TRBD1 or TRBD2 (5 bases each). The tail of the sequence fits TRBJ2-7 better, so the J call may be wrong. The CDR3 is made up of 13 amino acids. The germline V gene has CDR1 MNHEY and CDR2 SMNVEV (reference sequence). CDR3 loop: CASSLYGGFEQYF. The CDR3 DNA follows: TGTGCCAGCAGTTTATATGGGGGATTCGAGCAGTACTTC.

On this clonotype itself: Just one base apart from a much larger clone, this may be a read error. This chain links TRBV29-1 with TRBJ2-7; D is possibly TRBD2 (5 bases). The J call is in doubt because the DNA end fits TRBJ2-5 better. The germline V gene encodes CDR1 SQVTM and CDR2 ANQGSEA. This CDR3 has 15 amino acids. The CDR3 nucleotides read TGCAGCGTTGAAGCCGCCTCAGAGAGAGGGGAGACCCAGTACTTC. This encodes CSVEAASERGETQYF.

The table lists this clonotype with a few counts. The chain is built from TRBV15 and TRBJ1-6, with 7 bases lining up with TRBD1. This CDR3 is 15 amino acids long. Losses at the gene ends were 3 bases for V and 12 bases for J; bases not matched to a gene: 11. The germline CDR1 and CDR2 sequences are LNHNV and YYDKDF (reference sequence). The DNA for the CDR3 is TGTGCCACCAGCAGGAGGGACAGCCCAATTCAACCCCTCCACTTT. This translates into CATSRRDSPIQPLHF.

The chain links TRBV28 to TRBJ2-4; D is possibly TRBD2 (5 bases). The germline V and J ends were trimmed by 5 bases and 1 base, with 12 bases remaining between them. Germline CDR1 reads MDHEN; CDR2 reads SYDVKM. The CDR3 runs to 15 residues. CDR3: CASSLPEGAKNIQYF. CDR3 DNA sequence: TGTGCCAGCAGTCTCCCCGAGGGTGCCAAAAACATTCAGTACTTC.

This sequence joins TRBV12-3 or TRBV12-4 and TRBJ2-1; 14 bases align to TRBD2. The CDR3 runs 16 residues. J lost 7 bases, V lost 5 bases, and 7 bases had no gene match. The DNA of the CDR3 is TGTGCCAGCAGTCCCCGACTAGCGGGGGGGCAGAATGAGCAGTTCTTC. Translating gives CASSPRLAGGQNEQFF.

The chain has TRBV9 and TRBJ2-5; the match to TRBD2 covers 11 bases. The germline V gene has CDR1 SGDLS and CDR2 YYNGEE. Trimming removed 3 bases from V and 0 bases from J; junction bases left unmatched: 1. The CDR3 is made up of 15 amino acids. The DNA of the CDR3 is TGTGCCAGCAGCGGGGGACTAGCGGACCAAGAGACCCAGTACTTC. It specifies CASSGGLADQETQYF. Full variable domain (outside the CDR3, taken from reference TRBV9 and TRBJ2-5): DSGVTQTPKHLITATGQRVTLRCSPRSGDLSVYWYQQSLDQGLQFLIQYYNGEERAKGNILERFSAQQFPDLHSELNLSSLELGDSALYFCASSGGLADQETQYFGPGTRLLVL.

This clonotype was picked up one time. The chain couples TRBV20-1 to TRBJ2-5; tentative D call: TRBD2 (7 bases). The germline gives CDR1 DFQATT, CDR2 SNEGSKA (reference sequence). V was clipped by 1 base and J by 4 bases, with 22 bases between them. This CDR3 comprises 17 residues. As DNA, the CDR3 is TGCAGTGCTAGAGCCGAGGGGGGGACTCAAAGGGCAGAGACCCAGTACTTC. Amino acids: CSARAEGGTQRAETQYF.

This rearrangement joins TRBV5-1 to TRBJ1-1; the D gene is possibly TRBD1 (5 bases). The CDR3 extends over 14 amino acids. The ends were cut back, 4 bases at V and 3 bases at J, with 13 bases in the middle. Germline V CDR1 and CDR2: SGHRS, YFSETQ. CDR3 sequence: CASSTGWGDTEAFF. The CDR3 nucleotides read TGCGCCAGCAGCACCGGGTGGGGGGACACTGAAGCTTTCTTT.

This clonotype was observed a few times. The J gene is TRBJ2-7, the V gene TRBV7-9, with D possibly being TRBD1 or TRBD2 (5 bases each). Germline loops: CDR1 SEHNR, CDR2 FQNEAQ (reference sequence). Trimming pared 8 bases from V and 6 bases from J, leaving 17 bases between. CDR3 length: 13 amino acids. CDR3 sequence (DNA): TGTGCCAGCTTCCCCGGGACCCATAGCGAGCAGTACTTC. Translating gives CASFPGTHSEQYF.

This clonotype was observed a handful of times. J is TRBJ1-1 and V is TRBV20-1, with a tentative D call TRBD1 (5 bases). The CDR3 length is 15 residues. Germline V gene sequence: CDR1 DFQATT, CDR2 SNEGSKA (reference sequence). V lost 0 bases and J lost 3, with 14 bases in between. CDR3 amino acids: CSARDPKGRDTEAFF. The CDR3 bases are TGCAGTGCTAGAGATCCAAAGGGGCGGGACACTGAAGCTTTCTTT.

The gene calls are TRBV2 and TRBJ1-1; 7 bases are a match to TRBD1. V lost 7 bases and J lost 0; bases outside the gene matches: 5. The CDR3 is made up of 14 amino acids. Germline V gene lookup returns CDR1 SNHLY and CDR2 FYNNEI. The CDR3 region is CASTLTGLNTEAFF. CDR3 DNA: TGTGCCAGCACTCTGACAGGGCTGAACACTGAAGCTTTCTTT.

The chain carries TRBV12-3 or TRBV12-4 and TRBJ2-1; 7 positions match TRBD2. V lost 2 bases and J lost 5; bases outside the gene matches: 6. This CDR3 has 15 residues. The CDR3 DNA sequence: TGTGCCAGCAGTTTATTGGCGGGAGCCAACAATGAGCAGTTCTTC. This gives the protein CASSLLAGANNEQFF.

The V call is TRBV5-1, the J call TRBJ2-7; TRBD1 matches at 7 bases. This CDR3 has 14 residues. Germline V gene lookup returns CDR1 SGHRS and CDR2 YFSETQ. With V trimmed by 2 bases and J by 2 bases, 4 bases remained unmatched. The CDR3 region has the DNA TGCGCCAGCAGCTTTCAACAGGGGCCCTACGAGCAGTACTTC. The encoded protein is CASSFQQGPYEQYF. The full variable domain, with the rest looked up from reference TRBV5-1 and TRBJ2-7, is KAGVTQTPRYLIKTRGQQVTLSCSPISGHRSVSWYQQTPGQGLQFLFEYFSETQRNKGNFPGRFSGRQFSNSRSEMNVSTLELGDSALYLCASSFQQGPYEQYFGPGTRLTVT.

Remarks on this clonotype: A much larger clone differs from this one at a single base, so this may be a read error. This chain links TRBV4-1 with TRBJ2-1; 10 nucleotides agree with TRBD2. CDR1 MGHRA and CDR2 YSYEKL come from the germline V gene. This CDR3 comprises 15 residues. The CDR3: CANSQAGGIYNEQFF. Here the CDR3 DNA reads TGCGCCAACAGCCAAGCGGGGGGGATTTACAATGAGCAGTTCTTC.

The count of this clonotype is one. CDR3 loop: CAWSESGETQYF. The DNA for the CDR3 is TGTGCCTGGAGTGAGAGTGGAGAGACCCAGTACTTC. The chain links TRBV30 to TRBJ2-5, with D uncertain. The CDR3 runs to 12 residues. The V gene lost 1 base and the J gene lost 4 bases, with 7 bases spanning the gap. Germline CDR1 reads GTSNPN; CDR2 reads SVGIG (reference sequence). Complete variable domain (other parts from reference TRBV30 and TRBJ2-5): SQTIHQWPATLVQPVGSPLSLECTVEGTSNPNLYWYRQAAGRGLQLLFYSVGIGQISSEVPQNLSASRPQDRQFILSSKKLLLSDSGFYLCAWSESGETQYFGPGTRLLVL.

This clonotype was seen a few times. The chain is built from TRBV5-1 and TRBJ2-5; possibly TRBD1 for D (6 bases). V was trimmed by 4 bases and J by 2 bases, leaving 15 bases between them. This CDR3 is built from 15 residues. CDR1 is SGHRS and CDR2 is YFSETQ in the germline V gene. This chain's CDR3 is CASSHLGANQETQYF. The DNA of the CDR3 is TGCGCCAGCAGCCACCTGGGGGCCAATCAAGAGACCCAGTACTTC.

This clonotype was observed a few times. V usage is TRBV7-9 and J usage is TRBJ1-2, with D perhaps matching TRBD1 (5 bases). The V end was cut by 8 bases, the J end by 7 bases, with 17 bases between. The CDR3 contains 13 residues. CDR1 and CDR2 from the germline V gene are SEHNR and FQNEAQ (reference sequence). The DNA of the CDR3 is TGTGCCAGCGACGGCAGGGCAGATCGTGGCTACACCTTC. It yields the protein CASDGRADRGYTF.

This clonotype has a handful of counts. The rearrangement uses TRBV11-2 and TRBJ1-3, with D perhaps matching TRBD1 (5 bases). Germline lookup yields CDR1 SGHAT and CDR2 FQNNGV. Trimming pared 5 bases from V and 0 bases from J, leaving 11 bases between. The CDR3 runs 15 residues. The CDR3 loop is CASSAGAFSGNTIYF. CDR3 DNA: TGTGCCAGCAGCGCCGGGGCCTTCTCTGGAAACACCATATATTTT. Combining the CDR3 with reference TRBV11-2 and TRBJ1-3 gives the whole variable domain EAGVAQSPRYKIIEKRQSVAFWCNPISGHATLYWYQQILGQGPKLLIQFQNNGVVDDSQLPKDRFSAERLKGVDSTLKIQPAKLEDSAVYLCASSAGAFSGNTIYFGEGSWLTVV.

This clonotype has a handful of counts. V is TRBV20-1 and J is TRBJ1-1, with 8 bases fitting TRBD1. Germline CDR1 is DFQATT and CDR2 is SNEGSKA (reference sequence). The trim removed 6 bases at V and 5 bases at J, leaving 11 bases unmatched. This CDR3 has 14 residues. CDR3 DNA: TGCAGTGCCCAACCCGAAGGACAGGGTACTGAAGCTTTCTTT. Protein sequence: CSAQPEGQGTEAFF.

This clonotype was recorded at least ten times. The CDR3 DNA sequence: TGTGCCAGCAGCTTTGAGGAGCGGGTAGGGGAGCAGTTCTTC. It yields the protein CASSFEERVGEQFF. The V gene is TRBV4-2, the J gene TRBJ2-1, with D perhaps matching TRBD2 (6 bases). Per germline, CDR1 LGHNA and CDR2 YNFKEQ. Trimming left V 5 bases short and J 10 bases short, with 18 bases between. The CDR3 is 14 amino acids.

This clonotype appeared a few times. The V gene is TRBV14, the J gene TRBJ1-1, with 8 bases lining up with TRBD1. Per the germline V gene, CDR1 is SGHDN and CDR2 is FVKESK. Trimming removed 2 bases from V and 0 bases from J; junction bases left unmatched: 2. The CDR3 extends over 15 amino acids. DNA for the CDR3: TGTGCCAGCAGCCAACGGGACAGGTTGAACACTGAAGCTTTCTTT. Residues: CASSQRDRLNTEAFF.